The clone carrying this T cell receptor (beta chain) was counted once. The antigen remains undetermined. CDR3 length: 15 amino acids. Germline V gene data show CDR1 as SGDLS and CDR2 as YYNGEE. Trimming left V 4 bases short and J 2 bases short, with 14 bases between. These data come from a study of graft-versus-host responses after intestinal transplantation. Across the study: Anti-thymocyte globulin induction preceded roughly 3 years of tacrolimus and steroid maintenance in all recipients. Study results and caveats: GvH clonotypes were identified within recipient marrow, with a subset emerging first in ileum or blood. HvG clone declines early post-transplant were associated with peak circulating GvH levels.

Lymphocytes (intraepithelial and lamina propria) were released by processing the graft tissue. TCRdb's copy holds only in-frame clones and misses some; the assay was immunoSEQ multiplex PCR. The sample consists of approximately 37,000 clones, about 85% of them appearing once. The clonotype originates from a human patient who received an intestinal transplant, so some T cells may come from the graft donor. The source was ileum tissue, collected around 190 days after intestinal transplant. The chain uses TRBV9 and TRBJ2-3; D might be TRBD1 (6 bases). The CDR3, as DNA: TGTGCCAGCAGCTTTGGGGGCACCCTCACAGATACGCAGTATTTT. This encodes CASSFGGTLTDTQYF.